The clone carrying this T cell receptor (beta chain) was counted only a few times. Trimming removed 5 bases from V and 11 bases from J, with 27 bases in between. The CDR3 is 16 amino acids. From germline, CDR1 is SGHVS and CDR2 FQNEAQ. This table comes from immunoSEQ multiplex PCR, and its TCRdb copy is limited to in-frame clones, with some not included. The sample shows about 320,000 clones, 85% of them seen only once. The data are from a study of blood T cell repertoires in COVID-19. Study context: The study drew acute and convalescent COVID-19 samples from the United States, Italy and Spain.

The sample was PBMCs or T cells enriched from blood (not recorded which). The gene calls are TRBV7-8 and TRBJ1-1, with no clear D. This receptor was taken from a woman in her 30s who had been exposed to COVID-19. The CDR3 sequence is CASSPRGLDLNSEAFF. CDR3 DNA sequence: TGTGCCAGCAGCCCTCGAGGGTTGGACCTCAATTCGGAGGCTTTCTTT.